Below are 16 T cell receptor beta chains sequenced from a single sample in a study of identical twins. Via MiXCR, TCRdb re-called the 5' RACE reads, giving one row per CDR3 protein. The sample contains 570,000 or so distinct CDR3 sequences, approximately 9.6% of which appear only once. The same specimen was also included in a second study, on yellow fever vaccine responses in identical twins.

Sequencing was done on a sample of PBMCs. The receptor set was obtained from a woman younger than 30 in good health.

The V gene is TRBV5-1, the J gene TRBJ2-6; tentative D call: TRBD1 (5 bases). Trimming pared 3 bases from V and 0 bases from J, leaving 16 bases between. Per germline, CDR1 SGHRS and CDR2 YFSETQ. The CDR3 covers 18 residues. CDR3 loop: CASSSNILQASGANVLTF. The CDR3 DNA reads TGCGCCAGCAGCTCCAACATTTTACAGGCCTCTGGGGCCAACGTCCTGACTTTC.

This clonotype was counted at least ten times. This sequence joins TRBV10-3 and TRBJ2-3, with D perhaps matching TRBD2 (7 bases). The V end lost 10 bases, the J end lost 5 bases, and 16 bases lay between the germline ends. This CDR3 has 13 amino acids. CDR1 and CDR2 from the germline V gene are ENHRY and SYGVKD. The CDR3 DNA reads TGTGCCACCCAGGGGACTAAGGTAGATACGCAGTATTTT. It specifies CATQGTKVDTQYF.

The chain uses TRBV6-1 and TRBJ2-3; 12 positions agree with TRBD2. This CDR3 has 16 residues. With V trimmed by 6 bases and J by 0 bases, 4 bases remained unmatched. Germline V gives CDR1 MNHNS, CDR2 SASEGT. The CDR3 region is CASSLAGGMSTDTQYF. The CDR3 DNA is TGTGCCAGCAGCCTAGCGGGGGGGATGAGCACAGATACGCAGTATTTT.

The V gene is TRBV6-1, the J gene TRBJ2-7, with D perhaps TRBD1 or TRBD2 (5 bases each). In germline, CDR1 is MNHNS, CDR2 SASEGT. The CDR3 spans 15 residues. V was shortened by 1 base and J by 3 bases, with 13 bases between the two germline ends. CDR3 protein: CASSEGGSGFYEQYF. DNA for the CDR3: TGTGCCAGCAGTGAAGGGGGGTCGGGGTTCTACGAGCAGTACTTC.

This clonotype was observed a handful of times. This rearrangement joins TRBV20-1 to TRBJ2-3, with 7 positions matching TRBD2. Germline CDR1 is DFQATT and CDR2 is SNEGSKA (reference sequence). This CDR3 contains 16 residues. After removal of 6 bases from V and 4 bases from J, the junction contained 16 bases not matched to a gene. In DNA, the CDR3 is TGCAGTGCAACCGATCATCAGGCGGGAGTATCAGATACGCAGTATTTT. Its protein product is CSATDHQAGVSDTQYF.

The table lists this clonotype with a few counts. The chain couples TRBV20-1 to TRBJ1-2; TRBD1 is a possible D gene (5 bases). The germline V gene encodes CDR1 DFQATT and CDR2 SNEGSKA (reference sequence). This CDR3 has 15 amino acids. Deletions cut 0 bases from V and 2 bases from J, with 13 bases between. The CDR3: CSARDLGGANYGYTF. The DNA of the CDR3 is TGCAGTGCTAGAGATCTGGGGGGAGCCAACTATGGCTACACCTTC.

This clonotype was observed at least ten times. J is TRBJ2-2 and V is TRBV5-1; D is ambiguous. Germline V gene sequence: CDR1 SGHRS, CDR2 YFSETQ. This CDR3 has 13 amino acids. V lost 4 bases and J lost 1, with 5 bases in between. CDR3: CASSPGNTGELFF. The CDR3 DNA reads TGCGCCAGCAGCCCAGGGAACACCGGGGAGCTGTTTTTT.

Ten or more counts support this clonotype. The V call is TRBV12-3 or TRBV12-4, the J call TRBJ2-7; 7 bases line up with TRBD2. J lost 10 bases, V lost 7 bases, and 13 bases had no gene match. The CDR3 spans 13 residues. The CDR3 spells CASTPPGTNKQYF. The CDR3 nucleotides read TGTGCCAGCACCCCTCCCGGGACTAATAAACAGTACTTC.

This clonotype has a count of ten or more. The rearrangement joins TRBV4-2 to TRBJ1-1, with TRBD1 as a possible D gene (5 bases). The CDR3 extends over 14 amino acids. Looked up from germline, CDR1 is LGHNA and CDR2 is YNFKEQ. Trimming removed 0 bases from V and 6 bases from J, with 11 bases in between. The CDR3 region is CASSQDWGSAEAFF. The CDR3 nucleotides read TGTGCCAGCAGCCAAGATTGGGGGAGCGCTGAAGCTTTCTTT.

The chain is built from TRBV25-1 and TRBJ2-4; possibly TRBD2 for D (5 bases). Germline V CDR1 and CDR2: MGHDK, SYGVNS. This CDR3 comprises 14 residues. V was clipped by 2 bases and J by 6 bases, with 11 bases between them. Here the CDR3 DNA reads TGTGCCAGCAGTGAAGGGCTAGCAGTAAACATTCAGTACTTC. As protein: CASSEGLAVNIQYF.

This clonotype was observed a handful of times. This rearrangement joins TRBV12-3 or TRBV12-4 to TRBJ2-3; D not certain. This CDR3 is built from 13 residues. Trimming removed 7 bases from V and 1 base from J, with 9 bases in between. The CDR3 DNA is TGTGCCAGCAAAAACGTAGGCACAGATACGCAGTATTTT. Protein: CASKNVGTDTQYF.

This sequence joins TRBV5-6 and TRBJ2-1; D is possibly TRBD2 (5 bases). Germline V lookup: CDR1 SGHDT, CDR2 YYEEEE. Between the trimmed V and J ends, which lost 0 bases and 0 bases, there was a span of 10 bases. The length of the CDR3 is 16 residues. As DNA, the CDR3 is TGTGCCAGCAGCTTGGCTGGGCTAGCCTCCTACAATGAGCAGTTCTTC. This translates into CASSLAGLASYNEQFF.

This clonotype showed up many times. The chain links TRBV11-2 to TRBJ2-1; D is ambiguous. Trimming pared 2 bases from V and 8 bases from J, leaving 7 bases between. The CDR3 extends over 12 amino acids. The V gene's germline CDR1 is SGHAT and CDR2 FQNNGV. CDR3: CASSLIPDEQFF. In DNA form, the CDR3 reads TGTGCCAGCAGCTTAATCCCGGATGAGCAGTTCTTC. The whole variable domain, remainder taken from reference TRBV11-2 and TRBJ2-1, is EAGVAQSPRYKIIEKRQSVAFWCNPISGHATLYWYQQILGQGPKLLIQFQNNGVVDDSQLPKDRFSAERLKGVDSTLKIQPAKLEDSAVYLCASSLIPDEQFFGPGTRLTVL.

The CDR3 region is CASSQAVGAGELFF. The CDR3 nucleotides read TGTGCCAGCAGCCAAGCTGTGGGAGCCGGGGAGCTGTTTTTT. The rearrangement joins TRBV14 to TRBJ2-2; possibly TRBD2 for D (5 bases). Deletions cut 1 base from V and 6 bases from J, with 9 bases between. The CDR3 runs to 14 residues. Germline CDR1 SGHDN, CDR2 FVKESK.

V and J are TRBV7-2 and TRBJ2-3; maybe TRBD2 (6 bases). The germline V gene encodes CDR1 SGHTA and CDR2 FQGNSA. This CDR3 is 20 amino acids long. Trimming removed 0 bases from V and 0 bases from J, with 22 bases in between. The CDR3 region is CASSLAALTIGGSSTDTQYF. In DNA, the CDR3 is TGTGCCAGCAGCTTAGCGGCCCTCACGATCGGGGGATCTAGCACAGATACGCAGTATTTT. Full variable domain (remainder filled in from reference TRBV7-2 and TRBJ2-3): GAGVSQSPSNKVTEKGKDVELRCDPISGHTALYWYRQSLGQGLEFLIYFQGNSAPDKSGLPSDRFSAERTGGSVSTLTIQRTQQEDSAVYLCASSLAALTIGGSSTDTQYFGPGTRLTVL.

The chain links TRBV18 to TRBJ2-1; no definite D call. The germline gives CDR1 KGHSH, CDR2 LQKENI. The CDR3 is 12 amino acids. Trimming took off 3 bases at V and 6 bases at J, with 6 bases between the two ends. CDR3 DNA: TGTGCCAGCTCACCTCCATTCAATGAGCAGTTCTTC. As protein: CASSPPFNEQFF.